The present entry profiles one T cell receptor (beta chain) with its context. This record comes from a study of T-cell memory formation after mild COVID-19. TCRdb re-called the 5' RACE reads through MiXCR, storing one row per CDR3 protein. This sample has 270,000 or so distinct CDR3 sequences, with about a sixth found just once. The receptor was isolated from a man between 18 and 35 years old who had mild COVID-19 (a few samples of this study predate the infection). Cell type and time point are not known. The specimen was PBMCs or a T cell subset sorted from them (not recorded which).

CDR3 nucleotide sequence: TGTGCCAGCTCACCACTCGGATCGGGCTCCTACGAGCAGTACGTC. Translating gives CASSPLGSGSYEQYV. The chain joins TRBV18 to TRBJ2-7, with no clear D. Germline V lookup: CDR1 KGHSH, CDR2 LQKENI. CDR3 length: 15 amino acids. V was pared by 1 base and J by 0 bases, with 10 bases between.